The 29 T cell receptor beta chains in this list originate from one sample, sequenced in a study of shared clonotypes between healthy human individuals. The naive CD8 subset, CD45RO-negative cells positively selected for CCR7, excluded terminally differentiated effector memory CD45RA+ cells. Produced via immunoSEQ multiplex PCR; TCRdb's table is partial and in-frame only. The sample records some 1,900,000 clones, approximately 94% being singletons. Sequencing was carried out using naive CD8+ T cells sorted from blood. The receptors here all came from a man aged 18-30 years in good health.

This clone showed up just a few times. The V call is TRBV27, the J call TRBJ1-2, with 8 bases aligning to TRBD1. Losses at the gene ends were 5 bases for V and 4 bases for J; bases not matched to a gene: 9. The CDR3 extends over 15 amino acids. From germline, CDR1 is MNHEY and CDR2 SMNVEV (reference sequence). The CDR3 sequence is CASSPAGTGGYGYTF. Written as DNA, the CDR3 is TGTGCCAGCAGTCCCGCAGGGACAGGCGGCTATGGCTACACCTTC.

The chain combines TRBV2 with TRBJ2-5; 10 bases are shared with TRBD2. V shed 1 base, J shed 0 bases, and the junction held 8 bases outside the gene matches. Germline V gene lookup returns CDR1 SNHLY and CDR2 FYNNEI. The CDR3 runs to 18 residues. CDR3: CASSEVLAGEGDQETQYF. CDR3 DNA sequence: TGTGCCAGCAGTGAAGTCCTAGCGGGAGAGGGGGACCAAGAGACCCAGTACTTC.

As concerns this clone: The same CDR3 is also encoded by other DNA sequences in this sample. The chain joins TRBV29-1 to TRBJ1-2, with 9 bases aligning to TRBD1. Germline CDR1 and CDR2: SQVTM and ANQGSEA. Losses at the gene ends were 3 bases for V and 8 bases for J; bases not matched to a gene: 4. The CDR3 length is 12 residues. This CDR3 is CSVEGQGPGYTF. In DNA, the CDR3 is TGCAGCGTTGAGGGACAGGGTCCAGGCTACACCTTC.

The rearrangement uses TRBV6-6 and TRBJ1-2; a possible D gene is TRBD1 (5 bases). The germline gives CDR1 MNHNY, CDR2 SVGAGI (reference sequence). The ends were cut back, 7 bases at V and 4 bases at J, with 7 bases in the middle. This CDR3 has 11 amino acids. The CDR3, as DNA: TGTGCCAGCACCGACAGCTATGGCTACACCTTC. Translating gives CASTDSYGYTF.

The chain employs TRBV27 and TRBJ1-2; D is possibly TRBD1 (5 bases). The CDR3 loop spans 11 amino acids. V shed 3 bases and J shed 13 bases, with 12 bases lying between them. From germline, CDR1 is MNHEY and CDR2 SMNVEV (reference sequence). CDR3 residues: CASSFGGTVTF. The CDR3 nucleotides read TGTGCCAGCAGTTTCGGAGGGACGGTCACCTTC.

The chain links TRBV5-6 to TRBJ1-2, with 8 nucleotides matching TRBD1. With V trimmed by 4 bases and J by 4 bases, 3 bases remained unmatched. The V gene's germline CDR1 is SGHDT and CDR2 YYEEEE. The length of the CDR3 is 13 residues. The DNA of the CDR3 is TGTGCCAGCAGCCGACAGGGGCTCTATGGCTACACCTTC. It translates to CASSRQGLYGYTF.

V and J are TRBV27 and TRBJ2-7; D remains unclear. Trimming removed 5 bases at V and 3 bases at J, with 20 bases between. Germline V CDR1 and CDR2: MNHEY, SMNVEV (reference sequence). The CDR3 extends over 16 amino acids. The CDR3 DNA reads TGTGCCAGCAGTCCGCGTCTCACAGCTCCCGACTACGAGCAGTACTTC. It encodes CASSPRLTAPDYEQYF.

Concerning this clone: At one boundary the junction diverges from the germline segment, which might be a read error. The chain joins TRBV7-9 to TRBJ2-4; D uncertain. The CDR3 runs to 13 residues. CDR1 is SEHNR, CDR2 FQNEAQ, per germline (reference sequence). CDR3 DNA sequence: TGTGCCAGCAGCTTAGCTGACAAAAGCATTCAGTACTTC. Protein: CASSLADKSIQYF.

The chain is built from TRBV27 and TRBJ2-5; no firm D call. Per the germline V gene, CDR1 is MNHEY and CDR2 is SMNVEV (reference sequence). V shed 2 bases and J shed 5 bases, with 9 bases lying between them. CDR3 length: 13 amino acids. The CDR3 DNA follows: TGTGCCAGCAGTTTAGCCCTCACGGAGACCCAGTACTTC. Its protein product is CASSLALTETQYF.

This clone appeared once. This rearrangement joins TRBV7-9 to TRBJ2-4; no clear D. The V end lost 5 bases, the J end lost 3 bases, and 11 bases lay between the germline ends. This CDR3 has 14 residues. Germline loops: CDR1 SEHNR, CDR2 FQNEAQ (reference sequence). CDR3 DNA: TGTGCCAGCAGCCCTCAGGCAGGCAAAAACATTCAGTACTTC. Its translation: CASSPQAGKNIQYF.

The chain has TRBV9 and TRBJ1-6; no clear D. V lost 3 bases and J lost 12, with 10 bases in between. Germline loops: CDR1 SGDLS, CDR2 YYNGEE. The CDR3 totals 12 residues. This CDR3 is CASSAPFGPLHF. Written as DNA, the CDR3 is TGTGCCAGCAGCGCTCCATTTGGACCCCTCCACTTT.

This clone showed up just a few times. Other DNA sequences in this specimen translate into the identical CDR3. CDR3 nucleotides: TGTGCCAGCAGCTTAGTCCCCTACGAGCAGTACTTC. It encodes CASSLVPYEQYF. The chain carries TRBV11-2 and TRBJ2-7; D remains unclear. V lost 1 base and J lost 2, with 3 bases in between. The CDR3 has 12 amino acids. Germline CDR1 and CDR2: SGHAT and FQNNGV. Full variable domain (missing parts from reference TRBV11-2 and TRBJ2-7): EAGVAQSPRYKIIEKRQSVAFWCNPISGHATLYWYQQILGQGPKLLIQFQNNGVVDDSQLPKDRFSAERLKGVDSTLKIQPAKLEDSAVYLCASSLVPYEQYFGPGTRLTVT.

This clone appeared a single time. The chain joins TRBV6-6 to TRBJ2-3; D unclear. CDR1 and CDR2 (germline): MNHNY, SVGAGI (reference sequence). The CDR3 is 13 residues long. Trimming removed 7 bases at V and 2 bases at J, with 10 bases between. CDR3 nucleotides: TGTGCCAGCATCCGGACGACCACAGATACGCAGTATTTT. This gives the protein CASIRTTTDTQYF.

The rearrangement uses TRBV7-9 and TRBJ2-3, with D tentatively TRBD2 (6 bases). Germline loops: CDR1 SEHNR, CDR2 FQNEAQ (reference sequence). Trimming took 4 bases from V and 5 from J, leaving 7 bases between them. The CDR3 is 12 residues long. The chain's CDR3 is CASSSGLDTQYF. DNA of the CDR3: TGTGCCAGCAGCTCGGGACTAGATACGCAGTATTTT.

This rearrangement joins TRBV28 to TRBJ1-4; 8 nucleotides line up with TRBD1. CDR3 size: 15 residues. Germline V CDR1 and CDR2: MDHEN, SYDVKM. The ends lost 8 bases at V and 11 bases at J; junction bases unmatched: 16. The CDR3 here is CASALPEAGGEKLFF. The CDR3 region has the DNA TGTGCCAGCGCCCTCCCGGAGGCAGGGGGCGAGAAACTGTTTTTT. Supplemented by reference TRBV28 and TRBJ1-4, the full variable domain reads DVKVTQSSRYLVKRTGEKVFLECVQDMDHENMFWYRQDPGLGLRLIYFSYDVKMKEKGDIPEGYSVSREKKERFSLILESASTNQTSMYLCASALPEAGGEKLFFGSGTQLSVL.

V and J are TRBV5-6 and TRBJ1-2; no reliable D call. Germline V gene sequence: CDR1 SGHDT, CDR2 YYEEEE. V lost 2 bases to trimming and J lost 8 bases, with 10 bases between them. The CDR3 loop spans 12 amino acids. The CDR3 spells CASSFILGGYTF. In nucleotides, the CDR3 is TGTGCCAGCAGCTTTATCCTCGGGGGCTACACCTTC. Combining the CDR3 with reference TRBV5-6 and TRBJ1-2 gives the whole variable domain DAGVTQSPTHLIKTRGQQVTLRCSPKSGHDTVSWYQQALGQGPQFIFQYYEEEERQRGNFPDRFSGHQFPNYSSELNVNALLLGDSALYLCASSFILGGYTFGSGTRLTVV.

The CDR3, as DNA: TGTGCCAGCGGGGGGGGTGAAGCTTTCTTT. Amino acids: CASGGGEAFF. V gene TRBV28 combines with J gene TRBJ1-1; D is perhaps TRBD1 (5 bases). CDR1 MDHEN and CDR2 SYDVKM come from the germline V gene. V was pared by 8 bases and J by 7 bases, with 8 bases between. The CDR3 has 10 residues.

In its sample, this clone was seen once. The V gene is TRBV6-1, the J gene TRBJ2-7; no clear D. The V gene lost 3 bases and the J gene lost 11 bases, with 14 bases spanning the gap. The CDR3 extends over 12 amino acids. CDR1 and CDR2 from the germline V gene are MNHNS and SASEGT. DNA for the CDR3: TGTGCCAGCAGTGATGGGCCCTTCGTGGAGTACTTC. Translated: CASSDGPFVEYF.

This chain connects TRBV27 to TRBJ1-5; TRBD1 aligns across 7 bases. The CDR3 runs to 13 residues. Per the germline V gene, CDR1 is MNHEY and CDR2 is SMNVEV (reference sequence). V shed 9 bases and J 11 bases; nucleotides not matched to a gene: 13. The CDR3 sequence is CASGTDRYQTQHF. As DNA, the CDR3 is TGTGCCAGTGGGACAGACCGCTATCAAACCCAGCATTTT.

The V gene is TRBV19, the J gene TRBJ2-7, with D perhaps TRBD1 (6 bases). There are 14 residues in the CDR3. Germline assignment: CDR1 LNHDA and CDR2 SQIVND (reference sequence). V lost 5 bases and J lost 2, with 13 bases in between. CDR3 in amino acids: CASSPRKGAYEQYF. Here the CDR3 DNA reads TGTGCCAGTAGTCCCCGGAAGGGGGCCTACGAGCAGTACTTC.

The CDR3: CASSAFDTDTQYF. CDR3 sequence (DNA): TGTGCCAGCAGTGCCTTTGACACAGATACGCAGTATTTT. The rearrangement links TRBV2 to TRBJ2-3; the D is unclear. Looked up from germline, CDR1 is SNHLY and CDR2 is FYNNEI. The CDR3 contains 13 residues. The germline V and J ends were trimmed by 4 bases and 2 bases, with 7 bases remaining between them.

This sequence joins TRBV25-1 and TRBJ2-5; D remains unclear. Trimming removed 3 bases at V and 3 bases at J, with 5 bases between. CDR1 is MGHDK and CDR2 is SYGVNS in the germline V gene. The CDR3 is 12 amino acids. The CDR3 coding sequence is TGTGCCAGCAGTGAGGCGGAAGAGACCCAGTACTTC. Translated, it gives CASSEAEETQYF.

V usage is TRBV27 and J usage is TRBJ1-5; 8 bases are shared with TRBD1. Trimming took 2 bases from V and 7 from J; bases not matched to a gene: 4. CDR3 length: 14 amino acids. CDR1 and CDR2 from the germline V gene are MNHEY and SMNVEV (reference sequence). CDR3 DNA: TGTGCCAGCAGTTTAGCAGGGGGCGGGCAGCCCCAGCATTTT. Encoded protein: CASSLAGGGQPQHF.

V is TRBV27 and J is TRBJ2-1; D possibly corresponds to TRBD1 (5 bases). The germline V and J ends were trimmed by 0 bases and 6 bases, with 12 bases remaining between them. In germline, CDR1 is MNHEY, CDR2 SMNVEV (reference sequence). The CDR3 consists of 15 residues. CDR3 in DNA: TGTGCCAGCAGTTTATCCGCAGGGCTTTCCAATGAGCAGTTCTTC. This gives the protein CASSLSAGLSNEQFF.

This CDR3 reads CASSVGAGGSYEQYF. CDR3 sequence (DNA): TGTGCCAGCAGTGTTGGGGCAGGAGGCTCCTACGAGCAGTACTTC. The chain employs TRBV2 and TRBJ2-7, with D perhaps being TRBD1 or TRBD2 (5 bases each). Germline CDR1 reads SNHLY; CDR2 reads FYNNEI. The CDR3 is 15 residues long. V shed 4 bases and J shed 0 bases, with 13 bases lying between them.

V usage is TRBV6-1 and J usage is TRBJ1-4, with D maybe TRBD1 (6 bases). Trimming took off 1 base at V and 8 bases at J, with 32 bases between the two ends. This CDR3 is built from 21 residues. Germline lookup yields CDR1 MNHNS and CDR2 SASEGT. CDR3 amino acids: CASSEEPGASLYFAGEEKLFF. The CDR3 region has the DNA TGTGCCAGCAGTGAAGAACCGGGGGCGAGCCTCTATTTTGCAGGGGAAGAAAAACTGTTTTTT.

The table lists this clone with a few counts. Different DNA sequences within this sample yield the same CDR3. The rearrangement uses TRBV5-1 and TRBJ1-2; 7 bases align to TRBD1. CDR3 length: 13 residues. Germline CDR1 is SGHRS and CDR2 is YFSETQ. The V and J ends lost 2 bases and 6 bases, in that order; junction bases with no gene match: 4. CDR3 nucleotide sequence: TGCGCCAGCAGCTTCGGCCAGGGGGATGGCTACACCTTC. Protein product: CASSFGQGDGYTF.

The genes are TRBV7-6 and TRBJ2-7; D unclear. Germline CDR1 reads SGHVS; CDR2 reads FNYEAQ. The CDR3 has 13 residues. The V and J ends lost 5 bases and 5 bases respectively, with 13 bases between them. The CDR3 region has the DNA TGTGCCAGCAGCCTCTCTTTGGGCCACGAGCAGTACTTC. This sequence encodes CASSLSLGHEQYF.

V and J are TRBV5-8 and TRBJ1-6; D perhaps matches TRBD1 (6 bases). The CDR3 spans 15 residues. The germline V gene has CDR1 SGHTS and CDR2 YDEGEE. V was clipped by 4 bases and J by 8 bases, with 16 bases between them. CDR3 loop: CASSPTGIRDSPLHF. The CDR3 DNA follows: TGTGCCAGCAGCCCGACAGGTATTCGCGATTCACCCCTCCACTTT.